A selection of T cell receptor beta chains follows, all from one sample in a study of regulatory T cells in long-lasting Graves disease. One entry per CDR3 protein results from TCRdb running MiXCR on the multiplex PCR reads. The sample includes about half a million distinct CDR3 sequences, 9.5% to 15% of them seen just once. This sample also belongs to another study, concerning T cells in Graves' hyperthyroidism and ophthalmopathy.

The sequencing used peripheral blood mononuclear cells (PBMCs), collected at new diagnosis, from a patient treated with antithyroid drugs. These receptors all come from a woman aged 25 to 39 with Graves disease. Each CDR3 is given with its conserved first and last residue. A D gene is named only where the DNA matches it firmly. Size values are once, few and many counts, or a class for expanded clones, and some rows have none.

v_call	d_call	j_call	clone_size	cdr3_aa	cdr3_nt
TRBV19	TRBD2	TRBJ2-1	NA	CASTLAGVVGNEQFF	TGTGCCAGTACCCTAGCGGGAGTAGTAGGGAATGAGCAGTTCTTC
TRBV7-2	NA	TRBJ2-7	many	CASSPAPGVGTYEQYF	TGTGCCAGCAGCCCCGCACCAGGAGTTGGCACCTACGAGCAGTACTTC
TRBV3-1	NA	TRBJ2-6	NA	CASSQGTLAGANVLTF	TGTGCCAGCAGCCAAGGTACCCTGGCGGGGGCCAACGTCCTGACTTTC
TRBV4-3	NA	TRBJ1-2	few	CASSSLLLRTTPDHFYGYTF	TGCGCCAGCAGCTCTCTCCTACTGAGGACAACTCCCGACCACTTCTATGGCTACACCTTC
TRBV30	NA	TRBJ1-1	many	CAWSLLGTEAFF	TGTGCCTGGAGTTTACTCGGCACTGAAGCTTTCTTT
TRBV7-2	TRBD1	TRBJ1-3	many	CASSLLWGQAIYF	TGTGCCAGCAGCTTATTGTGGGGACAGGCCATATATTTT
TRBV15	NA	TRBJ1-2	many	CATSRGVGRLYGYTF	TGTGCCACCAGCAGAGGTGTGGGGCGGCTCTATGGCTACACCTTC
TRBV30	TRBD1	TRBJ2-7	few	CAWSPKTGASYEQYF	TGTGCCTGGAGTCCTAAGACAGGGGCCTCCTACGAGCAGTACTTC
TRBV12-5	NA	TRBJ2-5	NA	CASGDMSKDPRGETQYF	TGTGCTAGTGGTGACATGAGTAAGGACCCTAGGGGCGAGACCCAGTACTTC
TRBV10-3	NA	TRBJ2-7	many	CAISESMGTSYEQYF	TGTGCCATCAGTGAGTCGATGGGAACAAGCTACGAGCAGTACTTC
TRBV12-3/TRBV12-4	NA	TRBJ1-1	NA	CASRTDSLNTEAFF	TGTGCCAGCAGAACGGACAGCCTGAACACTGAAGCTTTCTTT
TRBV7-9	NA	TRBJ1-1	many	CASSFGRSEAFF	TGTGCCAGCAGCTTCGGACGGTCTGAAGCTTTCTTT
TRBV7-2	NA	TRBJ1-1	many	CASSLIPEGLTEAFF	TGTGCCAGCAGCTTAATTCCCGAGGGGCTCACTGAAGCTTTCTTT
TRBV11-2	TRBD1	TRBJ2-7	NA	CASSSGTGSSYEQYF	TGTGCCAGCAGCTCCGGGACAGGGTCCTCCTACGAGCAGTACTTC
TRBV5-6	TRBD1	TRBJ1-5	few	CASSFPRTGGYSNQPQHF	TGTGCCAGCAGCTTTCCCCGGACAGGGGGTTATAGCAATCAGCCCCAGCATTTT
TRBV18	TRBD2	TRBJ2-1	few	CASSQIWTSGSIHNEQFF	TGTGCCAGCTCGCAGATTTGGACTAGCGGGAGTATCCACAATGAGCAGTTCTTC
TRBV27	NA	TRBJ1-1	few	CASGRGGSANTEAFF	TGTGCCAGCGGCCGGGGGGGGTCAGCGAACACTGAAGCTTTCTTT
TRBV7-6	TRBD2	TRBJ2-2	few	CASSPSSGRGTGELFF	TGTGCCAGCAGCCCCTCTAGCGGGAGGGGCACCGGGGAGCTGTTTTTT
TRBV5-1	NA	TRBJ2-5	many	CASSLNVGTQETQYF	TGCGCCAGCAGCTTGAATGTGGGAACACAAGAGACCCAGTACTTC